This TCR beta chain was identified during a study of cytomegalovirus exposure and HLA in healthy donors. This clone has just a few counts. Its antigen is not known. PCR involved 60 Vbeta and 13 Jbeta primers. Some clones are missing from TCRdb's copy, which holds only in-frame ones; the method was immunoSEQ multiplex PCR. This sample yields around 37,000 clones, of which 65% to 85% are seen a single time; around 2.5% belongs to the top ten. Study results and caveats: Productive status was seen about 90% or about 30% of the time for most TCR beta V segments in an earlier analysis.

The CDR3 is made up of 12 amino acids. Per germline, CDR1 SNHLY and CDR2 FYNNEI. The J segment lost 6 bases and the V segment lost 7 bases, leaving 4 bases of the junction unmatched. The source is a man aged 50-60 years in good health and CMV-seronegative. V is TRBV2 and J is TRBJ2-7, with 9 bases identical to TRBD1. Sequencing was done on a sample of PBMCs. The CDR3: CASKTGGPEQYF. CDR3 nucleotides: TGTGCCAGCAAAACAGGGGGCCCCGAGCAGTACTTC.